The rows below give T cell receptor beta chains drawn from one sample of a study of cytomegalovirus exposure and HLA in healthy donors. Produced via immunoSEQ multiplex PCR; TCRdb's table is partial and in-frame only. This sample has about 180,000 clones; about 78% occur once, and the top ten carry approximately 5.1%. Sequenced sample: PBMCs. The receptors shown here come from a man in his forties in good health and CMV-seronegative. Each CDR3 is given with its conserved first and last residue. Fields, in order: V gene, J gene, clone size, D gene, CDR3 DNA, CDR3 protein. A D gene is named only where the DNA matches it firmly. The size field is filled for only some rows; it gives once, few, many or a size class.

TRBV12-5	TRBJ2-1	NA	TRBD2	TGTGCTAGTGGTTTGTTAGCGGGGTTACAGTTCTTC	CASGLLAGLQFF
TRBV6-5	TRBJ1-2	NA	NA	TGTGCCAGCAGGGACGGGACACGGGGTGGCTACACCTTC	CASRDGTRGGYTF
TRBV6-6	TRBJ2-5	NA	NA	TGTGCCAGCAGCGAACAGGAGCTCCAAGAGACCCAGTACTTC	CASSEQELQETQYF
TRBV10-3	TRBJ2-6	once	TRBD1	TGTGCCATCAATACCGGGACAGGGGATCCCGGGGCCAACGTCCTGACTTTC	CAINTGTGDPGANVLTF
TRBV4-3	TRBJ2-1	once	NA	TGCGCCAGCAGCCAAGTTCGGGGGGCCGGTGAGCAGTTCTTC	CASSQVRGAGEQFF
TRBV18	TRBJ2-7	NA	TRBD1	TGTGCCAGCTCACCACCCAGGACAGGGAACGAGCAGTACTTC	CASSPPRTGNEQYF
TRBV5-1	TRBJ1-2	NA	NA	TGCGCCAGCAGCTTGATCGGGCAGGGTGGCTATGGCTACACCTTC	CASSLIGQGGYGYTF
TRBV4-3	TRBJ2-3	NA	TRBD2	TGCGCCAGCAGCCAAGGCCACAAAACGAGGACTAGCGGGCGGGTAGATACGCAGTATTTT	CASSQGHKTRTSGRVDTQYF
TRBV5-5	TRBJ2-1	NA	NA	TGTGCCTCTTATGTGAGGCTGCCCACGTACAATGAGCAGTTCTTC	CASYVRLPTYNEQFF
TRBV7-2	TRBJ2-1	NA	TRBD2	TGTGCCAGCAGCTTAACGGGACTAGTCAATGAGCAGTTCTTC	CASSLTGLVNEQFF
TRBV11-2	TRBJ1-6	NA	NA	TGTGCCAGCAGCTTAGAGGTGTCAGGGGATTCACCCCTCCACTTT	CASSLEVSGDSPLHF
TRBV18	TRBJ2-4	NA	NA	TGTGCCAGCTCACCGACCGGGACTTCCAAAAACATTCAGTACTTC	CASSPTGTSKNIQYF
TRBV7-8	TRBJ2-7	few	TRBD1	TGTGCCAGCAGCCCTCAGGGGGTAAGCGAGCAGTACTTC	CASSPQGVSEQYF
TRBV19	TRBJ1-1	NA	NA	TGTGCCAGTAGTATAAAGCGAGTGGTCGTGAACACTGAAGCTTTCTTT	CASSIKRVVVNTEAFF
TRBV14	TRBJ1-1	once	NA	TGTGCCAGCAGCCCCAGGGGGAACACTGAAGCTTTCTTT	CASSPRGNTEAFF
TRBV7-9	TRBJ2-5	once	TRBD2	TGTGCCAGCAGCCAAGCGGGACTAGCGGGAATCGAGACCCAGTACTTC	CASSQAGLAGIETQYF
TRBV2	TRBJ2-7	few	TRBD2	TGTGCCAGCAGTCCCCCTAGCGGGGGGGCTGTTCACGAGCAGTACTTC	CASSPPSGGAVHEQYF
TRBV30	TRBJ1-5	NA	NA	TGTGCCTGGAGTTGGGCAGGGGCAAGTAGCAATCAGCCCCAGCATTTT	CAWSWAGASSNQPQHF
TRBV6-5	TRBJ1-1	NA	NA	TGTGCCAGCCGACTCCGCACTGAAGCTTTCTTT	CASRLRTEAFF
TRBV18	TRBJ2-2	NA	NA	TGTGCCAGCGGGCGGGACAGAACGAACACCGGGGAGCTGTTTTTT	CASGRDRTNTGELFF
TRBV4-1	TRBJ2-1	once	NA	TGCGCCAGCAGCCCCCCCAGGGGCGAGCAGTTCTTC	CASSPPRGEQFF
TRBV18	TRBJ2-7	NA	NA	TGTGCCAGCTCACCAAACGACATCTCCTACGAGCAGTACTTC	CASSPNDISYEQYF
TRBV27	TRBJ2-1	few	TRBD1	TGTGCCAGAGGGACAGGGGAAAGGAATGAGCAGTTCTTC	CARGTGERNEQFF
TRBV23-1	TRBJ2-7	NA	NA	TGCGCCAGCAGTCAATCGGTTGAACGGTACGAGCAGTACTTC	CASSQSVERYEQYF
TRBV4-3	TRBJ2-2	NA	NA	TGCGCCAGCAGCCAAGGACAGCAGAACACCGGGGAGCTGTTTTTT	CASSQGQQNTGELFF
TRBV19	TRBJ1-3	NA	TRBD1	TGTGCCAGTATAGGGGGCGCTGGGTACGGAAACACCATATATTTT	CASIGGAGYGNTIYF
TRBV10-3	TRBJ2-3	few	TRBD1	TGTGCCATCAGTTTTGGGACAGAATTCACAGATACGCAGTATTTT	CAISFGTEFTDTQYF
TRBV7-9	TRBJ1-1	NA	NA	TGTGCCAGCAGCTTAGCGTTGTACTCTCGGAGGGACACTGAAGCTTTCTTT	CASSLALYSRRDTEAFF
TRBV2	TRBJ2-7	NA	TRBD2	TGTGCCAGCAGCCTTAGCGGGAGACCAAGCTCCTACGAGCAGTACTTC	CASSLSGRPSSYEQYF
TRBV7-9	TRBJ1-2	NA	NA	TGTGCCAGCAGCTTTGGACAGCTAAGTGGCTACACCTTC	CASSFGQLSGYTF
TRBV4-2	TRBJ2-7	NA	NA	TGTGCCAGCAGCCAAGAACGTTCTAGTAGACCCTACGAGCAGTACTTC	CASSQERSSRPYEQYF
TRBV7-9	TRBJ1-1	NA	TRBD1	TGTGCCAGCAGCCAGGGGGCGGGTTCCACTGAAGCTTTCTTT	CASSQGAGSTEAFF
TRBV7-9	TRBJ2-2	NA	NA	TGTGCCAGCAGCTTTCCCGGGTGGGGGCGCCCCGCGAACACCGGGGAGCTGTTTTTT	CASSFPGWGRPANTGELFF